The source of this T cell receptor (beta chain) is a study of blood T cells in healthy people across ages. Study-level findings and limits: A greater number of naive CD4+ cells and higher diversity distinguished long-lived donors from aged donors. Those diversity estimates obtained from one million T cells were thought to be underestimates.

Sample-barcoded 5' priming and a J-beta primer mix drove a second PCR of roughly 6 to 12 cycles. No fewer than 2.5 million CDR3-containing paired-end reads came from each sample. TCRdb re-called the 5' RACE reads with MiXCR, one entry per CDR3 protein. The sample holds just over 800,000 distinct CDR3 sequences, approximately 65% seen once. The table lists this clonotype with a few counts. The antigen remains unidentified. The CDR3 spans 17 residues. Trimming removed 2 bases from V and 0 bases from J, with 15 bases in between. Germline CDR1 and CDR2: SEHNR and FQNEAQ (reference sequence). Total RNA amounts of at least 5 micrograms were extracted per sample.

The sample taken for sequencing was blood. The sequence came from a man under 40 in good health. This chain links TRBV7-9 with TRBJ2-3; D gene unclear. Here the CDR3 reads CASSLRTEIGSTDTQYF. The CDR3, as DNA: TGTGCCAGCAGCTTAAGGACCGAGATAGGGAGCACAGATACGCAGTATTTT.